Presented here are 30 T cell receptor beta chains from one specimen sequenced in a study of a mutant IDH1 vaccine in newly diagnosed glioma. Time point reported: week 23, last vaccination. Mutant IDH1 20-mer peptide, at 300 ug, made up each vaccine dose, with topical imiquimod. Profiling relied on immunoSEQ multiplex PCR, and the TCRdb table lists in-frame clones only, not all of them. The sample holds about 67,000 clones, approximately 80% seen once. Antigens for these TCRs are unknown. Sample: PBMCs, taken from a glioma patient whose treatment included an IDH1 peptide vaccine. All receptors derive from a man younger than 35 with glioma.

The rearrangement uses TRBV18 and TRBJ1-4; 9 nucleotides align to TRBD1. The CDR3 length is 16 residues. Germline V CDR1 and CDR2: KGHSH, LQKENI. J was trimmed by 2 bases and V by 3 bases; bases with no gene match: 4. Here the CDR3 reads CASSPGTGYTNEKLFF. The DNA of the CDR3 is TGTGCCAGCTCACCCGGGACAGGGTACACTAATGAAAAACTGTTTTTT.

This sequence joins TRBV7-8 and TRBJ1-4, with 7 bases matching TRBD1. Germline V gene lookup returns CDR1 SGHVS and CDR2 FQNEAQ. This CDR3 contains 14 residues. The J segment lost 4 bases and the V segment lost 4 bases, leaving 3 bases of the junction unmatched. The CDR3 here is CASSSTGFNEKLFF. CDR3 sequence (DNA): TGTGCCAGCAGCTCGACAGGGTTTAATGAAAAACTGTTTTTT.

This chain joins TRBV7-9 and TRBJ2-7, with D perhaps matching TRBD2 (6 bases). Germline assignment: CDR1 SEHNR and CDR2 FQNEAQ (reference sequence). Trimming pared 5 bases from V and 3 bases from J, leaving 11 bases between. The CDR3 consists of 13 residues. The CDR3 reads CASSPGTYYEQYF. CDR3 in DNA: TGTGCCAGCAGCCCGGGGACTTACTACGAGCAGTACTTC.

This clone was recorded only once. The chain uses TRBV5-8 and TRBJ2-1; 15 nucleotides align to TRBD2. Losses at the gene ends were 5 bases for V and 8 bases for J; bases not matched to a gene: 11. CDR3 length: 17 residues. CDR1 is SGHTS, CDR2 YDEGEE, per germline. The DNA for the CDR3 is TGTGCCAGCAGTTCCGGGACTAGCGGGGGGTCTGGGGATGAGCAGTTCTTC. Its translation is CASSSGTSGGSGDEQFF.

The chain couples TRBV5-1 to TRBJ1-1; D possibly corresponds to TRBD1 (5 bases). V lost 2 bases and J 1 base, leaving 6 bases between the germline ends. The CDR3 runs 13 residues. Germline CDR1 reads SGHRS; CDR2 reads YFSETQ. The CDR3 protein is CASSFGGNTEAFF. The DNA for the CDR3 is TGCGCCAGCAGCTTCGGGGGGAACACTGAAGCTTTCTTT.

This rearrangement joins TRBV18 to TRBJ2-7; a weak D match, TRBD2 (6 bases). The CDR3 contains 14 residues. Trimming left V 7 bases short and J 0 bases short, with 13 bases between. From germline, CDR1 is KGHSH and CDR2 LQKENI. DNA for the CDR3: TGTGCCAGCTTCCGGGACTCAAGCTCCTACGAGCAGTACTTC. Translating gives CASFRDSSSYEQYF.

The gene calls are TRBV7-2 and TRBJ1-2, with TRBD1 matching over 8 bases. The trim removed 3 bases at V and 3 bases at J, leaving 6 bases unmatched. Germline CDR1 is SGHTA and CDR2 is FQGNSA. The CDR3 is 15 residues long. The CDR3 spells CASSFGTGVDYGYTF. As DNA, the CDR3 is TGTGCCAGCAGCTTTGGGACAGGAGTTGACTATGGCTACACCTTC. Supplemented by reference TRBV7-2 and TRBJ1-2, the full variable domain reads GAGVSQSPSNKVTEKGKDVELRCDPISGHTALYWYRQSLGQGLEFLIYFQGNSAPDKSGLPSDRFSAERTGGSVSTLTIQRTQQEDSAVYLCASSFGTGVDYGYTFGSGTRLTVV.

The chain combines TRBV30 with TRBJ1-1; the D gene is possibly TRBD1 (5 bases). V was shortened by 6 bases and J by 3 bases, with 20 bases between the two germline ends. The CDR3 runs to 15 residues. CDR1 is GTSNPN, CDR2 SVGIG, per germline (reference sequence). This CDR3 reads CACNKRAGRYTEAFF. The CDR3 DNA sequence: TGTGCCTGCAATAAAAGGGCAGGGAGGTACACTGAAGCTTTCTTT.

CDR3: CASSLGGPSAETQYF. DNA for the CDR3: TGTGCCAGCAGCTTAGGAGGGCCCTCAGCGGAGACCCAGTACTTC. The rearrangement uses TRBV7-2 and TRBJ2-5; a possible D gene is TRBD2 (5 bases). V was clipped by 1 base and J by 5 bases, with 14 bases between them. Germline CDR1 is SGHTA and CDR2 is FQGNSA. The CDR3 length is 15 residues.

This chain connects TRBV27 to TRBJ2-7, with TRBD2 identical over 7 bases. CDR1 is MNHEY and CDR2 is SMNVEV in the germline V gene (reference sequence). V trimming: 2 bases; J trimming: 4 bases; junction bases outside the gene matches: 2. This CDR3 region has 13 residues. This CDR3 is CASSLGGSYEQYF. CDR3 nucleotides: TGTGCCAGCAGTTTAGGCGGGAGTTACGAGCAGTACTTC.

The chain's CDR3 is CASSFRDRTYEQYF. CDR3 DNA: TGTGCCAGCAGCTTCCGCGATCGGACCTACGAGCAGTACTTC. V gene TRBV7-2 combines with J gene TRBJ2-7; D ambiguous. Trimming cost V 3 bases and J 2 bases, with 11 bases left between them. Germline lookup yields CDR1 SGHTA and CDR2 FQGNSA. The CDR3 has 14 residues.

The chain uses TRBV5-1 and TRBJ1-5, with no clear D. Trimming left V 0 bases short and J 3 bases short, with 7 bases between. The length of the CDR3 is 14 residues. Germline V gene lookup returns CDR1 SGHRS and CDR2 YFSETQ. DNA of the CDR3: TGCGCCAGCAGCTTGGGGCAAGACAATCAGCCCCAGCATTTT. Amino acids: CASSLGQDNQPQHF.

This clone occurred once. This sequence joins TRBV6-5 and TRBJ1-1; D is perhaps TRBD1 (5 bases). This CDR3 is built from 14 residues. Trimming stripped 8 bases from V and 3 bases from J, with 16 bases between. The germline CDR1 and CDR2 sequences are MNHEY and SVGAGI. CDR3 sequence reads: CASSAGGEDTEAFF. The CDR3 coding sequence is TGTGCCAGCTCCGCCGGGGGGGAGGACACTGAAGCTTTCTTT.

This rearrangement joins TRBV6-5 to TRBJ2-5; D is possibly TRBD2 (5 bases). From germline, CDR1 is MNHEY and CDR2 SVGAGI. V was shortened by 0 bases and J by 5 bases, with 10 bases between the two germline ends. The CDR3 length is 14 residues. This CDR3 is CASSYSGIAETQYF. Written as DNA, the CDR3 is TGTGCCAGCAGTTACTCGGGGATAGCGGAGACCCAGTACTTC.

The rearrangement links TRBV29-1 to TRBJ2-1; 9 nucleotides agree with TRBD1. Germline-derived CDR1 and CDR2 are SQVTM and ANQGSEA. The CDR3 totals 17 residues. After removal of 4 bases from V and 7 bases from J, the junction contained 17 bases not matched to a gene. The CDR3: CSVGPGQGLTPTNEQFF. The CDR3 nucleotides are TGCAGCGTTGGACCGGGACAGGGTCTGACCCCTACGAATGAGCAGTTCTTC.

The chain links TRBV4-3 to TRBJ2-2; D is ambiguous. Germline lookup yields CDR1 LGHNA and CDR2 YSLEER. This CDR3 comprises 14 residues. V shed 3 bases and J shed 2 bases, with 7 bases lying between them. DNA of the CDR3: TGCGCCAGCAGCCAGAGACCTAACACCGGGGAGCTGTTTTTT. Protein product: CASSQRPNTGELFF.

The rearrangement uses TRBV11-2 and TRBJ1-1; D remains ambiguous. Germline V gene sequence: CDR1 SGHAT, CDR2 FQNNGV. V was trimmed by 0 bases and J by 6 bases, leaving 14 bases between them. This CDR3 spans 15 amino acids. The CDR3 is CASSLDWGYGAEAFF. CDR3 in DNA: TGTGCCAGCAGCTTAGATTGGGGTTACGGGGCTGAAGCTTTCTTT.

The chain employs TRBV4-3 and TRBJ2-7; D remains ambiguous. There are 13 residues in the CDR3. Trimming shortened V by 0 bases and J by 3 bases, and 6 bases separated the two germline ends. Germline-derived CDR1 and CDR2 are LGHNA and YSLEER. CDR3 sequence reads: CASSQELVYEQYF. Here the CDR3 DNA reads TGCGCCAGCAGCCAAGAGTTGGTCTACGAGCAGTACTTC.

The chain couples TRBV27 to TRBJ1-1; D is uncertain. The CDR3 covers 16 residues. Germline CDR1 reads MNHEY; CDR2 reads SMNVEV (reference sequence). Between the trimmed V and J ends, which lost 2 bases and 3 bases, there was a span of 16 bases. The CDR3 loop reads CASSLTRTAVYTEAFF. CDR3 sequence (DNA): TGTGCCAGCAGTTTAACCCGTACTGCGGTGTACACTGAAGCTTTCTTT.

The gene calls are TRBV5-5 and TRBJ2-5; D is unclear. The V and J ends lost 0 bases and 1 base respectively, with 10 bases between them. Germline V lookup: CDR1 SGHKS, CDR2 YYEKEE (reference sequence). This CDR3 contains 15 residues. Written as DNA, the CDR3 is TGTGCCAGCAGCTTGGAGGTCCGCAGCCAAGAGACCCAGTACTTC. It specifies CASSLEVRSQETQYF.

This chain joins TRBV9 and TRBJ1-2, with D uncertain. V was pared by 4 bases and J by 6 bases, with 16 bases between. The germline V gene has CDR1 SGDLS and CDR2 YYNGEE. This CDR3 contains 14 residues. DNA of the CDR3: TGTGCCAGCAGCCCCCACCCCAACGAGGATGGCTACACCTTC. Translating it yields CASSPHPNEDGYTF.

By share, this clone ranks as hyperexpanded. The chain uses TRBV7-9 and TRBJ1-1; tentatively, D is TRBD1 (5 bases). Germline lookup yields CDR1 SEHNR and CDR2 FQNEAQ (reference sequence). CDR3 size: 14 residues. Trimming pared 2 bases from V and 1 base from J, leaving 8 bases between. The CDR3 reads CASSLSDRNTEAFF. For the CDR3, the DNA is TGTGCCAGCAGCTTAAGCGACAGGAACACTGAAGCTTTCTTT. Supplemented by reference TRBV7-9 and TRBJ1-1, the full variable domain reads DTGVSQNPRHKITKRGQNVTFRCDPISEHNRLYWYRQTLGQGPEFLTYFQNEAQLEKSRLLSDRFSAERPKGSFSTLEIQRTEQGDSAMYLCASSLSDRNTEAFFGQGTRLTVV.

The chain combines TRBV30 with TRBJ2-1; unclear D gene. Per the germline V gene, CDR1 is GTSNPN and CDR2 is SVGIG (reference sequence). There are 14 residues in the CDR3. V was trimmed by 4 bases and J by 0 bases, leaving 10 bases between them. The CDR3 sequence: CAWNGQSSYNEQFF. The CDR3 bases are TGTGCCTGGAATGGGCAGAGCTCCTACAATGAGCAGTTCTTC.

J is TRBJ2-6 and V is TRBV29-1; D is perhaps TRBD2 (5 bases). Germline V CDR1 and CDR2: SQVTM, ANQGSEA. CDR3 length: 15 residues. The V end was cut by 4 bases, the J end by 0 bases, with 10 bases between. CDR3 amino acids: CSVGEHGSGANVLTF. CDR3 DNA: TGCAGCGTTGGGGAGCATGGCTCTGGGGCCAACGTCCTGACTTTC.

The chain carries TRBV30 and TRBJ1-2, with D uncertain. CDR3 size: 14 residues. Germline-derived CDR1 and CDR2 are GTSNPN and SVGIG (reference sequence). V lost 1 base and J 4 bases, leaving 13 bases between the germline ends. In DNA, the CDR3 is TGTGCCTGGAGTGAGACCGCCCTCCTCTATGGCTACACCTTC. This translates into CAWSETALLYGYTF.

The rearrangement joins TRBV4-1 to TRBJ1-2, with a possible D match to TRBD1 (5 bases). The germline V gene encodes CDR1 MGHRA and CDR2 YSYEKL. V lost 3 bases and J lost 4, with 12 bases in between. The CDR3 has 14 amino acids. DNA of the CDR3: TGCGCCAGCAGCCAGGGGCCCGAGGGCTATGGCTACACCTTC. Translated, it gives CASSQGPEGYGYTF.

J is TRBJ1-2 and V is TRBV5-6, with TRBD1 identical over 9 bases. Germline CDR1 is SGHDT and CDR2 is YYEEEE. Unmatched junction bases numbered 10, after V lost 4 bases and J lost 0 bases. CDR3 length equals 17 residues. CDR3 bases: TGTGCCAGCAGCCCCCCCCTAACAGGGGGCTCTAACTATGGCTACACCTTC. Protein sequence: CASSPPLTGGSNYGYTF.

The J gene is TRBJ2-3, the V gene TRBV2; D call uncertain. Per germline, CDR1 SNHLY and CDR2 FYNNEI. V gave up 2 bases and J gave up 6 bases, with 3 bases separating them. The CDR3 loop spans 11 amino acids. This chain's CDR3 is CASSESDTQYF. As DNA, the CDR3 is TGTGCCAGCAGTGAATCCGATACGCAGTATTTT.

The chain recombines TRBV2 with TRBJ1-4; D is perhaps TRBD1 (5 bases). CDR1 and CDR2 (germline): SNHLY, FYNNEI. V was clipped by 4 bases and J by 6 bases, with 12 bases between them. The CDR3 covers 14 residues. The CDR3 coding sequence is TGTGCCAGCAGTGGGGGGAGAATATATGAAAAACTGTTTTTT. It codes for CASSGGRIYEKLFF.

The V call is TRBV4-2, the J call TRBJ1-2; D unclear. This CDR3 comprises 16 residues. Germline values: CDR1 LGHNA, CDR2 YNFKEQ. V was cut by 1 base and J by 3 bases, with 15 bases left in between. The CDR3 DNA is TGTGCCAGCAGCCAAGTAAGCCAGGCCTTGGACTATGGCTACACCTTC. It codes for CASSQVSQALDYGYTF.